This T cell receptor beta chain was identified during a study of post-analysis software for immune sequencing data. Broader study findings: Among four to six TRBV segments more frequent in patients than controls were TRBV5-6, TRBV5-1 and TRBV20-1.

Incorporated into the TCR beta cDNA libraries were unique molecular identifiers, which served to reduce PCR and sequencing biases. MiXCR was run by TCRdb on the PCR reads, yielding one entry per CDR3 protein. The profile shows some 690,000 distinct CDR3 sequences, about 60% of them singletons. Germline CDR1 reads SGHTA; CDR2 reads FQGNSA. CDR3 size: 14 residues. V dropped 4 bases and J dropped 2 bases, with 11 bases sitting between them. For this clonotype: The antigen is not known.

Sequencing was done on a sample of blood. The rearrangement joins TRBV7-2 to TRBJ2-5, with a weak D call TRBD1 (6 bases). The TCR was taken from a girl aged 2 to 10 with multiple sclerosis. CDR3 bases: TGTGCCAGCAGCTCGCCGGGACATCAAGAGACCCAGTACTTC. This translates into CASSSPGHQETQYF. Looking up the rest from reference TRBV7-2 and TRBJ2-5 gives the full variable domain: GAGVSQSPSNKVTEKGKDVELRCDPISGHTALYWYRQSLGQGLEFLIYFQGNSAPDKSGLPSDRFSAERTGGSVSTLTIQRTQQEDSAVYLCASSSPGHQETQYFGPGTRLLVL.